A selection of T cell receptor beta chains follows, all from one sample in a study of T-cell reconstitution after alpha-beta-depleted transplantation in children. TCRdb re-called the PCR reads with MiXCR, one entry per CDR3 protein. This table has 150,000 to 200,000 distinct CDR3 sequences, around 7% appearing once. Sequences were derived from PBMCs from the stem cell graft donor, sampled from the stem cell graft. Source of these receptors: a human donor who donated a stem cell graft to a child with Wiskott-Aldrich syndrome. Each CDR3 is given with its conserved first and last residue. Fields, in order: V gene, D gene, clone size, CDR3 length, J gene, CDR3 DNA, CDR3 protein. A D gene is named only where the DNA matches it firmly. Only part of the rows carry a size: once, few, many, or a class if the clone is expanded.

v_gene: TRBV6-2/TRBV6-3; d_gene: NA; abundance: few; len: 13; j_gene: TRBJ1-1; CDR3nt: TGTGCCAGCAGCCGACAGCCGGGTACTGAAGCTTTCTTT; CDR3aa: CASSRQPGTEAFF
v_gene: TRBV5-5; d_gene: NA; abundance: few; len: 15; j_gene: TRBJ1-1; CDR3nt: TGTGCCAGCAGCTTGGTGCAGGGACCCCAGACTGAAGCTTTCTTT; CDR3aa: CASSLVQGPQTEAFF
v_gene: TRBV3-1; d_gene: NA; abundance: many; len: 14; j_gene: TRBJ2-3; CDR3nt: TGTGCCAGCAGCCAAGGGATAGGCACAGATACGCAGTATTTT; CDR3aa: CASSQGIGTDTQYF
v_gene: TRBV19; d_gene: TRBD1; abundance: many; len: 15; j_gene: TRBJ1-5; CDR3nt: TGTGCCAGTAGCAATGACAGGGCCGGCAATCAGCCCCAGCATTTT; CDR3aa: CASSNDRAGNQPQHF
v_gene: TRBV5-1; d_gene: NA; abundance: many; len: 12; j_gene: TRBJ2-5; CDR3nt: TGCGCCAGCAGCTTGGCCATGGAGACCCAGTACTTC; CDR3aa: CASSLAMETQYF
v_gene: TRBV5-1; d_gene: TRBD1; abundance: many; len: 15; j_gene: TRBJ2-1; CDR3nt: TGCGCCAGCAGCCTGGACAGGGCAATCAGGGATGAGCAGTTCTTC; CDR3aa: CASSLDRAIRDEQFF
v_gene: TRBV12-3/TRBV12-4; d_gene: NA; abundance: many; len: 15; j_gene: TRBJ1-5; CDR3nt: TGTGCCAGCAGTTCCAGGGGTAGCGGTGATCAGCCCCAGCATTTT; CDR3aa: CASSSRGSGDQPQHF
v_gene: TRBV29-1; d_gene: TRBD1; abundance: many; len: 15; j_gene: TRBJ2-1; CDR3nt: TGCAGCGTTCCCCGGACAGGGTATCAATACAATGAGCAGTTCTTC; CDR3aa: CSVPRTGYQYNEQFF
v_gene: TRBV10-3; d_gene: TRBD2; abundance: many; len: 16; j_gene: TRBJ2-3; CDR3nt: TGTGCCATCAGTGGGACGCGGGGGGCCATTCCAGATACGCAGTATTTT; CDR3aa: CAISGTRGAIPDTQYF
v_gene: TRBV6-1; d_gene: TRBD1; abundance: many; len: 14; j_gene: TRBJ2-4; CDR3nt: TGTGCCAGCAGTGGCCGGGACAGGATTAACATTCAGTACTTC; CDR3aa: CASSGRDRINIQYF
v_gene: TRBV7-9; d_gene: TRBD2; abundance: few; len: 17; j_gene: TRBJ2-3; CDR3nt: TGTGCCAGCAGCTTAGCGCCTGCGGGGGGGCCTCCAGATACGCAGTATTTT; CDR3aa: CASSLAPAGGPPDTQYF
v_gene: TRBV7-8; d_gene: NA; abundance: many; len: 15; j_gene: TRBJ1-2; CDR3nt: TGTGCCAGCAGCTTTTCCGGGAATGCTAACTATGGCTACACCTTC; CDR3aa: CASSFSGNANYGYTF
v_gene: TRBV12-5; d_gene: NA; abundance: NA; len: 13; j_gene: TRBJ2-2; CDR3nt: TGTGCGTCTAGACAGACGAACACCGGGGAGCTGTTTTTT; CDR3aa: CASRQTNTGELFF
v_gene: TRBV7-9; d_gene: TRBD1; abundance: NA; len: 13; j_gene: TRBJ1-1; CDR3nt: TGTGCCAGCAGCGCCGACAGGGACTCTGAAGCTTTCTTT; CDR3aa: CASSADRDSEAFF
v_gene: TRBV6-1; d_gene: TRBD1; abundance: few; len: 17; j_gene: TRBJ1-6; CDR3nt: TGTGCCAGCAGTGAAGCGCTTGGGACAGGGAGAAATTCACCCCTCCACTTT; CDR3aa: CASSEALGTGRNSPLHF
v_gene: TRBV20-1; d_gene: NA; abundance: NA; len: 13; j_gene: TRBJ2-5; CDR3nt: TGCAGTGCCCCCCGTGGCGGGGCAGAGACCCAGTACTTC; CDR3aa: CSAPRGGAETQYF
v_gene: TRBV20-1; d_gene: NA; abundance: many; len: 13; j_gene: TRBJ2-5; CDR3nt: TGCAGCCTCGTTTCACCCCTCCAAGAGACCCAGTACTTC; CDR3aa: CSLVSPLQETQYF
v_gene: TRBV7-8; d_gene: NA; abundance: many; len: 15; j_gene: TRBJ2-1; CDR3nt: TGTGCCAGCAGCTTATCTGCGTCCTCCTACAATGAGCAGTTCTTC; CDR3aa: CASSLSASSYNEQFF
v_gene: TRBV18; d_gene: NA; abundance: NA; len: 19; j_gene: TRBJ2-2; CDR3nt: TGTGCCAGCTCACCAAAGTACGGGTTACCTAGCGAAAACACCGGGGAGCTGTTTTTT; CDR3aa: CASSPKYGLPSENTGELFF
v_gene: TRBV12-3/TRBV12-4; d_gene: NA; abundance: many; len: 16; j_gene: TRBJ1-1; CDR3nt: TGTGCCAGCAGCCCACGTCTGCGGGCAGCGAACACTGAAGCTTTCTTT; CDR3aa: CASSPRLRAANTEAFF
v_gene: TRBV20-1; d_gene: TRBD2; abundance: many; len: 18; j_gene: TRBJ2-3; CDR3nt: TGCAGTGCTAGAGGTTGGAAGGGCGGGAGAGCTGGTGGAGATACGCAGTATTTT; CDR3aa: CSARGWKGGRAGGDTQYF
v_gene: TRBV12-3/TRBV12-4; d_gene: TRBD1; abundance: many; len: 13; j_gene: TRBJ2-7; CDR3nt: TGTGCCAGCAGTTCGGGACAGGGCTACGAGCAGTACTTC; CDR3aa: CASSSGQGYEQYF
v_gene: TRBV29-1; d_gene: NA; abundance: many; len: 12; j_gene: TRBJ1-2; CDR3nt: TGCAGCGCCCTAGGACAGAACTATGGCTACACCTTC; CDR3aa: CSALGQNYGYTF
v_gene: TRBV6-5; d_gene: NA; abundance: many; len: 11; j_gene: TRBJ2-5; CDR3nt: TGTGCCAGCAGTTACTTCGAGACCCAGTACTTC; CDR3aa: CASSYFETQYF
v_gene: TRBV12-3/TRBV12-4; d_gene: TRBD2; abundance: many; len: 15; j_gene: TRBJ2-2; CDR3nt: TGTGCCAGCAGTCCAGGGACTAGCGCCACCGGGGAGCTGTTTTTT; CDR3aa: CASSPGTSATGELFF
v_gene: TRBV18; d_gene: NA; abundance: NA; len: 18; j_gene: TRBJ2-2; CDR3nt: TGTGCCAGCTCACCACTGGATGGTAGCGGAGCGAACACCGGGGAGCTGTTTTTT; CDR3aa: CASSPLDGSGANTGELFF
v_gene: TRBV20-1; d_gene: TRBD1; abundance: many; len: 14; j_gene: TRBJ2-2; CDR3nt: TGCAGTGCCCCGACAGGGGGGGGTACCGGGGAGCTGTTTTTT; CDR3aa: CSAPTGGGTGELFF
v_gene: TRBV6-5; d_gene: NA; abundance: few; len: 15; j_gene: TRBJ1-5; CDR3nt: TGTGCCAGCAGTTCCCGACCGGAGAGCAATCAGCCCCAGCATTTT; CDR3aa: CASSSRPESNQPQHF
v_gene: TRBV12-3/TRBV12-4; d_gene: NA; abundance: many; len: 13; j_gene: TRBJ1-6; CDR3nt: TGTGCCAGCAGCCAGGGGCCTAATTCACCCCTCCACTTT; CDR3aa: CASSQGPNSPLHF
v_gene: TRBV5-6; d_gene: NA; abundance: many; len: 16; j_gene: TRBJ2-1; CDR3nt: TGTGCCAGCAGCTCTATGGGGCAGGGTTACTACAATGAGCAGTTCTTC; CDR3aa: CASSSMGQGYYNEQFF
v_gene: TRBV20-1; d_gene: TRBD2; abundance: many; len: 15; j_gene: TRBJ2-7; CDR3nt: TGCAGTGCTAGAGATGGTACTAGCGGCTCCTACGAGCAGTACTTC; CDR3aa: CSARDGTSGSYEQYF
v_gene: TRBV5-1; d_gene: TRBD2; abundance: few; len: 17; j_gene: TRBJ2-3; CDR3nt: TGCGCCAGCAGCTCCTACCCAAGCGGGGTCTCCACAGATACGCAGTATTTT; CDR3aa: CASSSYPSGVSTDTQYF
v_gene: TRBV20-1; d_gene: NA; abundance: many; len: 14; j_gene: TRBJ1-6; CDR3nt: TGCAGTGTCACTTTAATCGACAGGAATTCACCCCTCCACTTT; CDR3aa: CSVTLIDRNSPLHF
v_gene: TRBV25-1; d_gene: TRBD2; abundance: many; len: 13; j_gene: TRBJ2-1; CDR3nt: TGTGCCAGCAGAGGAGCGGGGGACAATGAGCAGTTCTTC; CDR3aa: CASRGAGDNEQFF
v_gene: TRBV7-9; d_gene: NA; abundance: NA; len: 13; j_gene: TRBJ2-7; CDR3nt: TGTGCCAGCAGCTTAGCGGCAGGGGACGAGCAGTACTTC; CDR3aa: CASSLAAGDEQYF
v_gene: TRBV15; d_gene: NA; abundance: many; len: 15; j_gene: TRBJ1-2; CDR3nt: TGTGCCACCAGCAGACCCTGGGGGACACCCTATGGCTACACCTTC; CDR3aa: CATSRPWGTPYGYTF
v_gene: TRBV20-1; d_gene: NA; abundance: many; len: 14; j_gene: TRBJ2-7; CDR3nt: TGCAGTGCTAGCCGGGGTGGGAATTACTACGAGCAGTACTTC; CDR3aa: CSASRGGNYYEQYF
v_gene: TRBV12-3/TRBV12-4; d_gene: NA; abundance: NA; len: 13; j_gene: TRBJ1-4; CDR3nt: TGTGCCACCCGAAGAGGGAATAATGAAAAACTGTTTTTT; CDR3aa: CATRRGNNEKLFF
v_gene: TRBV5-1; d_gene: TRBD1; abundance: many; len: 15; j_gene: TRBJ2-3; CDR3nt: TGCGCCAGCAGCTTGGCGGGACAGGTAACTGATACGCAGTATTTT; CDR3aa: CASSLAGQVTDTQYF
v_gene: TRBV7-9; d_gene: TRBD1; abundance: few; len: 15; j_gene: TRBJ2-5; CDR3nt: TGTGCCAGCAGCGCCGGCCAGGGGGCGGGGGAGACCCAGTACTTC; CDR3aa: CASSAGQGAGETQYF
v_gene: TRBV2; d_gene: NA; abundance: many; len: 14; j_gene: TRBJ1-3; CDR3nt: TGTGCCAGCAGTTCTACAGGTGCTGGAAACACCATATATTTT; CDR3aa: CASSSTGAGNTIYF
v_gene: TRBV15; d_gene: NA; abundance: many; len: 12; j_gene: TRBJ2-1; CDR3nt: TGTGCCACCAGCAGAGATAGGAGTGAGCAGTTCTTC; CDR3aa: CATSRDRSEQFF
v_gene: TRBV5-7; d_gene: TRBD1; abundance: many; len: 17; j_gene: TRBJ2-6; CDR3nt: TGTGCCAGCAGCCCGGACAGGGGCTCCTCTGGGGCCAACGTCCTGACTTTC; CDR3aa: CASSPDRGSSGANVLTF
v_gene: TRBV3-1; d_gene: NA; abundance: many; len: 16; j_gene: TRBJ2-3; CDR3nt: TGTGCCAGCAGCCAAGTGTCTTTCCGGGGCACAGATACGCAGTATTTT; CDR3aa: CASSQVSFRGTDTQYF
v_gene: TRBV10-3; d_gene: NA; abundance: many; len: 12; j_gene: TRBJ2-3; CDR3nt: TGTGCCATCAGTGGCGCGGGCGATACGCAGTATTTT; CDR3aa: CAISGAGDTQYF
v_gene: TRBV20-1; d_gene: NA; abundance: many; len: 11; j_gene: TRBJ1-1; CDR3nt: TGCAGTACTAGGCTGAACACTGAAGCTTTCTTT; CDR3aa: CSTRLNTEAFF
v_gene: TRBV24-1; d_gene: NA; abundance: many; len: 14; j_gene: TRBJ2-1; CDR3nt: TGTGCCACCTCCCGAAGGGACACTTACAATGAGCAGTTCTTC; CDR3aa: CATSRRDTYNEQFF
v_gene: TRBV5-1; d_gene: TRBD1; abundance: few; len: 16; j_gene: TRBJ1-4; CDR3nt: TGCGCCAGCAGCTCTCCCGGGACAGGGTTTCTCGGTAAACTGTTTTTT; CDR3aa: CASSSPGTGFLGKLFF
v_gene: TRBV12-3/TRBV12-4; d_gene: NA; abundance: NA; len: 15; j_gene: TRBJ1-1; CDR3nt: TGTGCCAGCAGTTTCATCGGGGGCATGAACACTGAAGCTTTCTTT; CDR3aa: CASSFIGGMNTEAFF
v_gene: TRBV12-3/TRBV12-4; d_gene: TRBD1; abundance: NA; len: 22; j_gene: TRBJ2-2; CDR3nt: TGTGCCAGCAGTTTTCTCCCCAGGTTCATCTTGTCAGGGGGCCGTGGCACCGGGGAGCTGTTTTTT; CDR3aa: CASSFLPRFILSGGRGTGELFF
v_gene: TRBV10-1; d_gene: TRBD2; abundance: many; len: 14; j_gene: TRBJ2-1; CDR3nt: TGCGCCAGCAGTGAGTGGGGGGGGGAGAATGAGCAGTTCTTC; CDR3aa: CASSEWGGENEQFF
v_gene: TRBV12-3/TRBV12-4; d_gene: TRBD2; abundance: many; len: 16; j_gene: TRBJ2-3; CDR3nt: TGTGCCAGCAGTTTAGATCCGACTAGCGGCACAGATACGCAGTATTTT; CDR3aa: CASSLDPTSGTDTQYF